Listed below are T cell receptor beta chains from one sample, sequenced in a study of cytomegalovirus exposure and HLA in healthy donors. TCRdb's copy holds only in-frame clones and misses some; the assay was immunoSEQ multiplex PCR. The sample has about 160,000 clones, roughly 80% seen once. Sequencing used PBMCs. These receptors originate from a female donor in good health and CMV-seronegative. The conserved cysteine and the conserved F or W are not part of the CDR3 here. Fields, in order: J gene, V gene, CDR3 protein.

TRBJ2-1 TRBV7-2 ASSLAGSTSGRNNEQF
TRBJ2-1 TRBV11-3 ASSLRSSSYNEQF
TRBJ2-1 TRBV27 ASSFGSQGSSYNEQF
TRBJ2-3 TRBV2 ASSERRDGDTQY
. TRBV28 ASSSHPGYEQY
TRBJ2-1 TRBV11-2 ASSSTGGEQF
TRBJ1-4 TRBV5-1 ASSARADRGEKLF
TRBJ2-1 TRBV6-4 ASSSTSGEALYYNEQF
TRBJ1-2 TRBV9 ASSLKGTGLDGYT
TRBJ2-3 TRBV11-2 ASSAGTSPRGDTQY
TRBJ1-1 TRBV28 ASSPSGLEMRTEAF
TRBJ1-1 TRBV5-1 ASSQTPTGRLNTEAF
TRBJ1-5 TRBV11-3 ASSLDSTVLRNQPQH
TRBJ1-4 TRBV18 ASSAGQGVNEKLF
TRBJ2-7 TRBV19 ASSTLRREIVEQY
TRBJ2-3 TRBV10-3 AISRKPGGAITDTQY
TRBJ1-5 TRBV4-1 ASSQDLGTLRPQH
TRBJ2-7 TRBV6-5 ASSYEGYEQY
TRBJ2-1 TRBV5-4 ASSPGGNSGGTNEQF
TRBJ1-2 TRBV14 ASSLTTGNYGYT
. TRBV4-1 ASSQAPTSGVLYEQY
TRBJ2-7 TRBV29-1 SVIAETNYEQY
TRBJ1-1 TRBV27 ASSPLISSPTGGFEAF
TRBJ1-1 TRBV28 ASSLQGARDTEAF
TRBJ2-2 TRBV7-3 ASSRQTGELF
TRBJ2-7 TRBV11-2 ASSLAAPRDEQY
TRBJ1-4 TRBV28 ATLGEATEKLF
TRBJ2-5 TRBV15 ATSRDLGAETQY
TRBJ1-1 TRBV7-9 ASSLAGVNTEAF
TRBJ2-3 TRBV28 ASSQGTTDTQY
TRBJ1-4 TRBV18 ASSPFLSSATNEKLF
TRBJ1-1 TRBV27 ASSMEGPRDTEAF
TRBJ2-7 TRBV6-5 ASSSRDRGYEQY
TRBJ2-2 TRBV6-1 ASSEVVGELF
TRBJ2-2 TRBV7-9 ASSLYRGGGTGELF
TRBJ2-5 TRBV6-1 ASSPSGSPQEQY
TRBJ1-1 TRBV7-3 ASSFGGNTEAF
TRBJ2-7 TRBV28 ASSTGVTYEQY
TRBJ2-3 TRBV5-1 ASSLEGTPTDTQY
TRBJ1-1 TRBV6-1 ASGNRQGNTEAF
TRBJ2-1 TRBV5-1 ASSLVAVNNEQF
TRBJ1-4 TRBV4-2 ASGGGFGEKLF
TRBJ2-2 TRBV5-4 ASSLGLENGELF
TRBJ2-5 TRBV7-2 ASSLGRGAKTQY
TRBJ2-1 TRBV28 ASFAGPNNEQF
TRBJ2-7 TRBV10-3 AISIGRGSSYEQY
TRBJ2-1 TRBV18 ASSPPGGRTGDSEQF
TRBJ1-1 TRBV6-5 ASSYSRGQGNTEAF
TRBJ2-1 TRBV7-9 ASSLVGTGFNEQF
TRBJ2-7 TRBV5-4 ASSLSRVRGEQY
TRBJ2-1 TRBV5-5 ASSFGLAGGEQF
TRBJ2-7 TRBV27 ASSPWGQGRTYEQY
TRBJ2-5 TRBV4-1 ASSPRGGAETQY
TRBJ2-2 TRBV6-5 ASSSSGTPNTGELF
TRBJ2-7 TRBV9 ASSASSGGYEQY